The 24 T cell receptor beta chains below were found in one sample sequenced in a study of cytomegalovirus exposure and HLA in healthy donors. PCR employed 60 Vbeta and 13 Jbeta primers. Sequencing was performed with immunoSEQ multiplex PCR; in TCRdb, only in-frame clones are kept and a portion is missing. The sample includes about 190,000 clones, roughly 80% of them seen just once. Sequenced material: PBMCs. These receptors came from a woman aged 30 to 39 in good health and CMV-seropositive.

Points on this clone: One junction end does not reproduce the germline sequence, and a read error may be involved. V gene TRBV7-9 combines with J gene TRBJ2-7; D gene uncertain. This CDR3 spans 11 amino acids. Germline V CDR1 and CDR2: SEHNR, FQNEAQ (reference sequence). CDR3 protein: CSSSLGYALYF. DNA of the CDR3: TGTTCCAGCAGCCTAGGGTACGCTCTATACTTC.

The CDR3 here is CASGTGSSDTEAFF. Written as DNA, the CDR3 is TGTGCCAGCGGGACAGGGTCAAGCGACACTGAAGCTTTCTTT. The V call is TRBV6-1, the J call TRBJ1-1; 9 bases fit TRBD1. The trim removed 8 bases at V and 3 bases at J, leaving 7 bases unmatched. Germline V gives CDR1 MNHNS, CDR2 SASEGT. This CDR3 has 14 amino acids.

The chain has TRBV5-1 and TRBJ1-2, with a possible D match to TRBD1 (5 bases). The CDR3 loop spans 13 amino acids. V lost 4 bases, J lost 2 bases, and 9 bases lay in between. The germline CDR1 and CDR2 sequences are SGHRS and YFSETQ. In DNA form, the CDR3 reads TGCGCCAGCAGCCCCGACAGCAACTATGGCTACACCTTC. Its protein is CASSPDSNYGYTF.

V usage is TRBV6-5 and J usage is TRBJ2-7; a possible D gene is TRBD2 (7 bases). The CDR3 spans 15 residues. Trimming shortened V by 3 bases and J by 9 bases, and 21 bases separated the two germline ends. Germline V gene lookup returns CDR1 MNHEY and CDR2 SVGAGI. CDR3 amino acids: CASSYFMRGRGGQYF. The CDR3 nucleotides read TGTGCCAGCAGTTATTTTATGCGGGGGCGCGGAGGGCAGTACTTC.

This clone was seen once. The chain carries TRBV28 and TRBJ2-7; D is uncertain. Between the trimmed V and J ends, which lost 7 bases and 2 bases, there was a span of 18 bases. The CDR3 covers 15 residues. The germline CDR1 and CDR2 sequences are MDHEN and SYDVKM. This CDR3 reads CASTRLAAFAYEQYF. The CDR3 region has the DNA TGTGCCAGCACGAGGCTGGCTGCCTTTGCCTACGAGCAGTACTTC.

The chain carries TRBV6-6 and TRBJ1-2; 7 bases are shared with TRBD1. Germline V gene lookup returns CDR1 MNHNY and CDR2 SVGAGI (reference sequence). The CDR3 contains 15 residues. V trimming: 6 bases; J trimming: 7 bases; junction bases outside the gene matches: 14. The CDR3 sequence: CASSGTGTVGAGYTF. The DNA for the CDR3 is TGTGCCAGCAGCGGTACTGGGACAGTGGGCGCTGGCTACACCTTC.

The table lists this clone with a few counts. Here the CDR3 reads CASSYDPGQGLVNYGYTF. The CDR3 region has the DNA TGTGCCAGCAGCTACGACCCCGGACAGGGTTTGGTAAACTATGGCTACACCTTC. The J gene is TRBJ1-2, the V gene TRBV5-6, with 8 positions matching TRBD1. The J segment lost 2 bases and the V segment lost 3 bases, leaving 15 bases of the junction unmatched. The CDR3 has 18 amino acids. CDR1 is SGHDT and CDR2 is YYEEEE in the germline V gene.

The CDR3 nucleotides are TGTGCCAGCAGCCTCAAACTAGCGGGAGATGCAGGTGAGCAGTTCTTC. As protein: CASSLKLAGDAGEQFF. The gene calls are TRBV5-4 and TRBJ2-1; 11 bases are a match to TRBD2. V lost 4 bases and J lost 9; bases outside the gene matches: 12. Germline CDR1 and CDR2: SGHNT and YYREEE (reference sequence). CDR3 length: 16 amino acids.

The CDR3 region is CASVRGGRDGHEQFF. DNA for the CDR3: TGTGCCAGCGTGCGAGGCGGGAGGGATGGGCATGAGCAGTTCTTC. This chain uses TRBV14 with TRBJ2-1; 9 nucleotides line up with TRBD2. V shed 8 bases, J shed 8 bases, and the junction held 13 bases outside the gene matches. The CDR3 is made up of 15 amino acids. Germline CDR1 and CDR2: SGHDN and FVKESK.

The chain joins TRBV5-6 to TRBJ2-7, with no clear D. The V end was cut by 0 bases, the J end by 5 bases, with 6 bases between. The CDR3 runs to 12 residues. The germline CDR1 and CDR2 sequences are SGHDT and YYEEEE. CDR3 sequence (DNA): TGTGCCAGCAGCTTGGACATCCACGAGCAGTACTTC. It specifies CASSLDIHEQYF.

This clone was counted between two and nine times. The V and J genes are TRBV4-2 and TRBJ2-5; 10 bases are a match to TRBD2. Germline V gene lookup returns CDR1 LGHNA and CDR2 YNFKEQ. V was clipped by 8 bases and J by 2 bases; unmatched bases: 5. The CDR3 is made up of 14 amino acids. In DNA, the CDR3 is TGTGCCAGCGGGGATAGCGGGGGGCAAGAGACCCAGTACTTC. Translated: CASGDSGGQETQYF.

This clone was counted a few times. Other DNA sequences within the sample encode an identical CDR3. V usage is TRBV19 and J usage is TRBJ1-1; unclear D gene. CDR3 length: 12 residues. Germline CDR1 reads LNHDA; CDR2 reads SQIVND (reference sequence). V was clipped by 4 bases and J by 2 bases, with 5 bases between them. CDR3 sequence: CASSTGNTEAFF. The DNA of the CDR3 is TGTGCCAGTAGTACGGGAAACACTGAAGCTTTCTTT.

This chain connects TRBV6-5 to TRBJ2-5; TRBD1 aligns across 7 bases. CDR3 length: 14 amino acids. Germline CDR1 MNHEY, CDR2 SVGAGI. The V and J ends lost 5 bases and 5 bases, in that order; junction bases with no gene match: 8. The CDR3 reads CASSVRGLRETQYF. The CDR3 DNA sequence: TGTGCCAGCAGTGTGAGGGGGCTGAGGGAGACCCAGTACTTC.

This clone has just one count. The rearrangement uses TRBV18 and TRBJ2-5; tentative D call: TRBD1 (5 bases). Matching the DNA end better, TRBJ2-7 makes the J call doubtful. CDR3 size: 13 residues. Germline values: CDR1 KGHSH, CDR2 LQKENI. CDR3 in DNA: TGTGCCAGCTCACCCCTAGACAGCTACGAGCAGTACTTC. As protein: CASSPLDSYEQYF.

The chain employs TRBV15 and TRBJ1-3; D not resolved. This CDR3 is built from 15 residues. Trimming pared 5 bases from V and 4 bases from J, leaving 15 bases between. Germline V gives CDR1 LNHNV, CDR2 YYDKDF (reference sequence). Here the CDR3 reads CATSQREGAGNTIYF. CDR3 DNA sequence: TGTGCCACCAGCCAAAGGGAGGGAGCCGGAAACACCATATATTTT.

The V gene is TRBV7-6, the J gene TRBJ2-1; 9 bases are a match to TRBD2. The CDR3 is made up of 16 amino acids. CDR1 is SGHVS, CDR2 FNYEAQ, per germline. V shed 4 bases and J 5 bases; nucleotides not matched to a gene: 9. The CDR3 DNA reads as TGTGCCAGCAGCTCACTTAGGGCTAGCGGGAACAATGAGCAGTTCTTC. Translation gives CASSSLRASGNNEQFF.

The CDR3, as DNA: TGTGCCAGCAGTGAAGATCGGCTAGCGGGAGCAGGGGACGAGCAGTACTTC. It specifies CASSEDRLAGAGDEQYF. V gene TRBV6-1 combines with J gene TRBJ2-7, with 10 bases aligning to TRBD2. Germline V gene sequence: CDR1 MNHNS, CDR2 SASEGT. The trim removed 1 base at V and 5 bases at J, leaving 11 bases unmatched. The CDR3 covers 17 residues.

In DNA, the CDR3 is TGTGCCAGCACTCCCATACGCGACAGGGGATACGAGCAGTACTTC. It translates to CASTPIRDRGYEQYF. The chain combines TRBV11-2 with TRBJ2-7; TRBD1 matches at 8 bases. V trimming: 7 bases; J trimming: 4 bases; junction bases outside the gene matches: 12. Germline V gives CDR1 SGHAT, CDR2 FQNNGV. The CDR3 consists of 15 residues.

V and J are TRBV19 and TRBJ2-2, with 10 positions matching TRBD1. This CDR3 has 14 residues. Germline V gene sequence: CDR1 LNHDA, CDR2 SQIVND (reference sequence). The V gene end was trimmed by 10 bases and the J gene end by 4 bases; junction bases not matched to a gene: 6. Written as DNA, the CDR3 is TGTGCCACCGCCGGGACAGGGGTCACCGGGGAGCTGTTTTTT. It specifies CATAGTGVTGELFF.

This chain joins TRBV6-1 and TRBJ1-2, with D hard to call. CDR3 size: 14 residues. The V gene's germline CDR1 is MNHNS and CDR2 SASEGT. Trimming took 7 bases from V and 1 from J, leaving 13 bases between them. This chain's CDR3 is CASTGATYNYGYTF. CDR3 nucleotides: TGTGCCAGCACCGGAGCCACCTATAACTATGGCTACACCTTC.

CDR3 sequence (DNA): TGTGCCACCAGCAGAGTTACAGGCGCGAATGAAAAACTGTTTTTT. This translates into CATSRVTGANEKLFF. V is TRBV15 and J is TRBJ1-4; D may be TRBD1 (5 bases). The CDR3 has 15 amino acids. Germline CDR1 is LNHNV and CDR2 is YYDKDF (reference sequence). Deletions cut 1 base from V and 5 bases from J, with 11 bases between.

The V and J genes are TRBV15 and TRBJ2-1; maybe TRBD2 (7 bases). Germline values: CDR1 LNHNV, CDR2 YYDKDF (reference sequence). V was clipped by 1 base and J by 5 bases, with 15 bases between them. The CDR3 is made up of 16 amino acids. CDR3 sequence (DNA): TGTGCCACCAGCAGAGGAGGGGAGGGGGGAAACAATGAGCAGTTCTTC. This codes for CATSRGGEGGNNEQFF.

In its sample, this clone was seen a few times. The chain carries TRBV6-5 and TRBJ1-1, with D unresolved. The V end was cut by 5 bases, the J end by 7 bases, with 5 bases between. CDR1 is MNHEY, CDR2 SVGAGI, per germline. The CDR3 has 10 amino acids. For the CDR3, the DNA is TGTGCCAGCAGTCGAGTTGAAGCTTTCTTT. This translates into CASSRVEAFF.

CDR3 in DNA: TGCGCCAGCAGCTCGGGACAGGGTCAGGTTTGGCCCCAAGAGACCCAGTACTTC. This gives the protein CASSSGQGQVWPQETQYF. The chain joins TRBV5-1 to TRBJ2-5, with 9 nucleotides matching TRBD1. The CDR3 consists of 18 residues. With V trimmed by 3 bases and J by 1 base, 13 bases remained unmatched. Germline-derived CDR1 and CDR2 are SGHRS and YFSETQ.